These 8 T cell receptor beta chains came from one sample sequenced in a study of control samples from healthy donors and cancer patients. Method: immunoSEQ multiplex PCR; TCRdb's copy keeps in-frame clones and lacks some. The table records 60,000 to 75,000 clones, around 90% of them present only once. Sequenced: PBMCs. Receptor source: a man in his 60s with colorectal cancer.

The DNA for the CDR3 is TGTGCCAGCAGCCAATACGGGTCACAGGGGCTTGGTGAAAAACTGTTTTTT. It codes for CASSQYGSQGLGEKLFF. This chain joins TRBV4-2 and TRBJ1-4, with 7 positions matching TRBD1. The germline V gene has CDR1 LGHNA and CDR2 YNFKEQ. With 2 bases clipped from V and 7 bases from J, the junction kept 13 bases outside the gene matches. This CDR3 has 17 residues.

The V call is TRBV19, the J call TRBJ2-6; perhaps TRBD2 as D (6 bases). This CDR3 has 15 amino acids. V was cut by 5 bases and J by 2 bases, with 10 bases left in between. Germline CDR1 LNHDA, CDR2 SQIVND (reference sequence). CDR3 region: CASSGGVPGANVLTF. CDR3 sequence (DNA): TGTGCCAGTAGTGGCGGGGTACCTGGGGCCAACGTCCTGACTTTC.

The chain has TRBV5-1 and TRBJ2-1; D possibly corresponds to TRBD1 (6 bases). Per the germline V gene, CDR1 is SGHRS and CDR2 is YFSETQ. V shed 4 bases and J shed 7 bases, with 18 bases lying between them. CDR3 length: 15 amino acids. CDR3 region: CASSPVAIGGNEQFF. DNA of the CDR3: TGCGCCAGCAGCCCGGTGGCCATAGGGGGTAATGAGCAGTTCTTC.

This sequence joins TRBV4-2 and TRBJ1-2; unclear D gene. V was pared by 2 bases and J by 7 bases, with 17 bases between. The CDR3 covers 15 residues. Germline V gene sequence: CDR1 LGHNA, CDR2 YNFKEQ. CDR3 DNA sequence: TGTGCCAGCAGCCAAACCGGGCTCCTCGTGGTTGGCTACACCTTC. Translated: CASSQTGLLVVGYTF.

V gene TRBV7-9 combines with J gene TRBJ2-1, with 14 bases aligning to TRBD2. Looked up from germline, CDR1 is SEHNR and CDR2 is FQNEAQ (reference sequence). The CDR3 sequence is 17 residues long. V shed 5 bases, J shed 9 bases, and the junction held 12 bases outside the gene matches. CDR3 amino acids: CASSPRRLAGGLAEQFF. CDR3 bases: TGTGCCAGCAGCCCCCGACGACTAGCGGGGGGGCTTGCTGAGCAGTTCTTC.

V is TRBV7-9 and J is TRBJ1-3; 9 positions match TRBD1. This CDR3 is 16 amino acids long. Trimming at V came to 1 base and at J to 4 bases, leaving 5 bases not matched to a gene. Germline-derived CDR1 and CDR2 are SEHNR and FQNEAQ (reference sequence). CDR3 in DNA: TGTGCCAGCAGCTTAGTTTGGGACAGGGTCGGAAACACCATATATTTT. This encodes CASSLVWDRVGNTIYF.

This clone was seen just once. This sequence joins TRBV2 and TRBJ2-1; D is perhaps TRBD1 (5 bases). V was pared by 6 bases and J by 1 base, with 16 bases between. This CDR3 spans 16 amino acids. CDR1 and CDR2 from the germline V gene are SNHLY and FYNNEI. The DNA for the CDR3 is TGTGCCAGCAGCCCCAGGTGGGGCGCGTCCTACAATGAGCAGTTCTTC. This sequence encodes CASSPRWGASYNEQFF.

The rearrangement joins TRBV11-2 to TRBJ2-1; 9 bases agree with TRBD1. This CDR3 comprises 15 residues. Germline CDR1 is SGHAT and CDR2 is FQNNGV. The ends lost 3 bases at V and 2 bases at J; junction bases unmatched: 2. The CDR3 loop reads CASSLDRGPYNEQFF. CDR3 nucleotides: TGTGCCAGCAGCTTGGACAGGGGCCCCTACAATGAGCAGTTCTTC.